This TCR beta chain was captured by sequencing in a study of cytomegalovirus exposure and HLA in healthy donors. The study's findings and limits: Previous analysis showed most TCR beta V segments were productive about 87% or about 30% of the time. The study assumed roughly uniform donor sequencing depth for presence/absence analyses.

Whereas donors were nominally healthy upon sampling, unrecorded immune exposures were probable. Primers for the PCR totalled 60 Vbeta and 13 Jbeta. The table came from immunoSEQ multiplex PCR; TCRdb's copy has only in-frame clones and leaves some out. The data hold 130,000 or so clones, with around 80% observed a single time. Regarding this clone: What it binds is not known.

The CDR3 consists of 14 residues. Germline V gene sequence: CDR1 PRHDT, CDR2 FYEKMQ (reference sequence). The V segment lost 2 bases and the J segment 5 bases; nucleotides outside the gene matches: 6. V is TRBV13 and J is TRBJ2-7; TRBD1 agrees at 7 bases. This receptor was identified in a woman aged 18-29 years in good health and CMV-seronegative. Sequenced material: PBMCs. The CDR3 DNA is TGTGCCAGCAGCTTAAACAGGGGCCTAGACGAGCAGTACTTC. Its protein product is CASSLNRGLDEQYF.